This T cell receptor (beta chain) was observed in a study of T-cell memory formation after mild COVID-19. This clonotype was detected a few times. Its antigen is not identified. V was cut by 0 bases and J by 5 bases, with 6 bases left in between. The CDR3 extends over 13 amino acids. The germline V gene encodes CDR1 SGHTA and CDR2 FQGTGA. Constant-segment primers served in 5'RACE that generated TCR alpha and TCR beta cDNA libraries bearing sample barcodes and UMIs. Via MiXCR, TCRdb re-called the 5' RACE reads, giving one row per CDR3 protein. Of roughly 170,000 distinct CDR3 sequences in the sample, 15% to 20% were seen once. Study-wide results and limits: Day 15 to 85 contracting clones showed balanced CD4/CD8; later expanders leaned CD4+.

The chain recombines TRBV7-3 with TRBJ2-3, with D possibly TRBD2 on 5 matching bases. This TCR came from a man younger than 35 who had mild COVID-19 (a few samples of this study predate the infection). Cell type and time point are not known. Input material: PBMCs or a T cell subset sorted from them (not recorded which). The CDR3 DNA reads TGTGCCAGCAGCTTAACAGGGAGAGATACGCAGTATTTT. As protein: CASSLTGRDTQYF.